Described below is a single T cell receptor (beta chain) sequence and its context. Using immunoSEQ multiplex PCR, the repertoire was profiled, and TCRdb retains in-frame clones only, with some absent. Of fewer than 25,000 clones listed, about 89% are singletons. The junction had 2 bases not matched to a gene; V was cut back by 5 bases and J by 6 bases. The CDR3 covers 12 residues. Germline V CDR1 and CDR2: MNHEY, SVGAGI. This sample is drawn from a study of T cells in localized non-small cell lung cancer. Specimen: peripheral blood, collected before any cancer treatment. The chain recombines TRBV6-5 with TRBJ1-2; TRBD1 matches 8 bases. This TCR was sampled from a male donor aged 60 or over with stage I lung adenocarcinoma. CDR3 sequence (DNA): TGTGCCAGCAGTCAGGACAGGGATGGCTACACCTTC. Its translation is CASSQDRDGYTF.